This passage covers 19 T cell receptor beta chains from one sample sequenced in a study of CD8 T cells in ankylosing spondylitis. TCRdb recomputed calls from the 5' RACE reads with MiXCR, one row per CDR3 protein. The sample yields some 30,000 distinct CDR3 sequences, less than 40% seen once. Sample: synovial fluid, either unsorted or a sorted T cell fraction (not recorded which). All receptors come from a male donor with ankylosing spondylitis.

The rearrangement uses TRBV20-1 and TRBJ2-7; 9 positions agree with TRBD2. CDR1 and CDR2 (germline): DFQATT, SNEGSKA (reference sequence). J gave up 5 bases and V 7 bases, and 9 bases lay outside the gene matches. The CDR3 consists of 13 residues. Here the CDR3 DNA reads TGCAGTGTTAAGGGCGGGAGGGACCACGAGCAGTACGTC. Translating it yields CSVKGGRDHEQYV.

Here the CDR3 DNA reads TGTGCCAGCAGCTTAGTTCGTAGTCTAGCGTTCCCTTACAACTCCTACAATGAGCAGTTCTTC. The encoded protein is CASSLVRSLAFPYNSYNEQFF. V is TRBV11-1 and J is TRBJ2-1; a weak D match, TRBD2 (6 bases). From germline, CDR1 is SGHAT and CDR2 FQDESV (reference sequence). V was pared by 1 base and J by 0 bases, with 25 bases between. CDR3 length: 21 amino acids.

This clonotype was found a few times. The gene calls are TRBV4-2 and TRBJ2-2; D unclear. With 4 bases removed from V and 1 base from J, the gap between germline ends came to 7 bases. This CDR3 region has 14 residues. Germline CDR1 reads LGHNA; CDR2 reads YNFKEQ. The CDR3 is CASSLRENTGELFF. In nucleotides, the CDR3 is TGTGCCAGCAGCCTGAGAGAGAACACCGGGGAGCTGTTTTTT.

V gene TRBV4-1 combines with J gene TRBJ2-6, with D unclear. There are 17 residues in the CDR3. Germline V gene data show CDR1 as MGHRA and CDR2 as YSYEKL. V dropped 0 bases and J dropped 3 bases, with 12 bases sitting between them. The CDR3 loop reads CASSQDSVSFGANVLTF. In DNA form, the CDR3 reads TGCGCCAGCAGCCAAGATTCAGTGTCGTTTGGGGCCAACGTCCTGACTTTC.

This clonotype has more than one count but fewer than ten. The genes are TRBV4-1 and TRBJ2-1, with 9 bases fitting TRBD2. The J segment lost 7 bases and the V segment lost 4 bases, leaving 5 bases of the junction unmatched. Germline V gives CDR1 MGHRA, CDR2 YSYEKL. The CDR3 runs to 14 residues. DNA for the CDR3: TGCGCCAGCAGCCCTCATAGCGGGAGAAATGAGCAGTTCTTC. It translates to CASSPHSGRNEQFF.

This clonotype was detected only a few times. This chain connects TRBV6-1 to TRBJ1-1, with D unclear. Between the trimmed V and J ends, which lost 6 bases and 0 bases, there was a span of 11 bases. Germline V CDR1 and CDR2: MNHNS, SASEGT. The CDR3 has 14 amino acids. The CDR3 DNA reads TGTGCCAGCAGCCGCGACACCATGAACACTGAAGCTTTCTTT. This encodes CASSRDTMNTEAFF.

This clonotype has only a few counts. The chain employs TRBV3-1 and TRBJ2-7; D gene uncertain. CDR1 and CDR2 from the germline V gene are LGHDT and YNNKEL (reference sequence). CDR3 length: 13 residues. The germline V and J ends were trimmed by 4 bases and 0 bases, with 7 bases remaining between them. This chain's CDR3 is CASSPAFSYEQYF. The CDR3 DNA reads as TGTGCCAGCAGCCCCGCCTTCTCCTACGAGCAGTACTTC.

V usage is TRBV5-6 and J usage is TRBJ2-3, with a possible D match to TRBD1 (5 bases). Trimming cost V 1 base and J 5 bases, with 11 bases left between them. The germline gives CDR1 SGHDT, CDR2 YYEEEE. The CDR3 has 14 amino acids. The CDR3 nucleotides read TGTGCCAGCAGCTTGTCGGGCGGACAAGATACGCAGTATTTT. Protein product: CASSLSGGQDTQYF.

The rearrangement joins TRBV19 to TRBJ1-1, with 10 bases matching TRBD1. CDR1 is LNHDA and CDR2 is SQIVND in the germline V gene (reference sequence). V lost 6 bases to trimming and J lost 2 bases; unmatched junction nucleotides: 9. This CDR3 is 16 amino acids long. The CDR3 sequence: CASSSRDRGLNTEAFF. DNA of the CDR3: TGTGCCAGTAGCAGCCGGGACAGGGGTCTAAACACTGAAGCTTTCTTT.

The chain couples TRBV30 to TRBJ2-7; 13 nucleotides match TRBD2. Per the germline V gene, CDR1 is GTSNPN and CDR2 is SVGIG (reference sequence). This CDR3 contains 13 residues. Losses at the gene ends were 5 bases for V and 6 bases for J; bases not matched to a gene: 4. The chain's CDR3 is CAWGLAGVIEQYF. The CDR3 nucleotides read TGTGCCTGGGGACTAGCGGGAGTAATCGAGCAGTACTTC.

This chain links TRBV5-5 with TRBJ2-7, with a tentative D call TRBD1 (5 bases). The germline V gene has CDR1 SGHKS and CDR2 YYEKEE (reference sequence). Trimming took off 3 bases at V and 3 bases at J, with 19 bases between the two ends. CDR3 size: 16 residues. CDR3 coding DNA: TGTGCCAGCAGCTCCTACCAGGGTGAAGTGGGCTACGAGCAGTACGTC. Amino acid sequence: CASSSYQGEVGYEQYV.

This clonotype occurred many times. The CDR3 region is CAWSVGGAGTEAFF. CDR3 in DNA: TGTGCCTGGAGTGTAGGGGGGGCAGGAACTGAAGCTTTCTTT. The chain couples TRBV30 to TRBJ1-1; TRBD1 might be the D (6 bases). The V gene's germline CDR1 is GTSNPN and CDR2 SVGIG (reference sequence). V shed 0 bases and J shed 5 bases, with 13 bases lying between them. The CDR3 has 14 amino acids.

The rearrangement joins TRBV11-2 to TRBJ2-1, with D perhaps matching TRBD1 (6 bases). The ends were cut back, 3 bases at V and 4 bases at J, with 13 bases in the middle. Germline CDR1 SGHAT, CDR2 FQNNGV. The length of the CDR3 is 15 residues. The chain's CDR3 is CASSFFQGTYNEQFF. CDR3 sequence (DNA): TGTGCCAGCAGCTTTTTCCAGGGGACATACAATGAGCAGTTCTTC.

The chain carries TRBV2 and TRBJ2-1; 10 positions match TRBD2. The CDR3 runs 16 residues. Germline V CDR1 and CDR2: SNHLY, FYNNEI. V was pared by 4 bases and J by 12 bases, with 15 bases of the junction left unmatched. CDR3 region: CASSAEAGGPHEGQFF. The CDR3 bases are TGTGCCAGCAGTGCCGAAGCGGGAGGGCCCCATGAAGGGCAGTTCTTC.

The chain uses TRBV27 and TRBJ2-5; possible D gene TRBD2, 6 bases. CDR3 length: 14 amino acids. The V end was cut by 1 base, the J end by 5 bases, with 11 bases between. The germline CDR1 and CDR2 sequences are MNHEY and SMNVEV (reference sequence). The CDR3 protein is CASSLFHGGETQYF. The CDR3 region has the DNA TGTGCCAGCAGTTTATTTCACGGAGGGGAGACCCAGTACTTC.

CDR3 DNA sequence: TGTGCCAGCAGCAGCTTTTCATTGGAGACTAGTCTGTTCTTC. This translates into CASSSFSLETSLFF. The chain uses TRBV7-6 and TRBJ2-1, with D possibly TRBD2 on 6 matching bases. Germline-derived CDR1 and CDR2 are SGHVS and FNYEAQ. V lost 5 bases to trimming and J lost 15 bases, with 23 bases between them. CDR3 size: 14 residues.

This clonotype was observed a handful of times. V and J are TRBV6-1 and TRBJ1-4; the match to TRBD1 covers 9 bases. Trimming removed 0 bases from V and 6 bases from J; junction bases left unmatched: 5. Germline assignment: CDR1 MNHNS and CDR2 SASEGT. The CDR3 has 16 residues. The DNA of the CDR3 is TGTGCCAGCAGTGAAGCGGGGTGGACAGGGGATGAAAAACTGTTTTTT. Residues: CASSEAGWTGDEKLFF.

This clonotype was observed a few times. This sequence joins TRBV2 and TRBJ1-2; D unclear. The V gene's germline CDR1 is SNHLY and CDR2 FYNNEI. Trimming shortened V by 6 bases and J by 4 bases, and 12 bases separated the two germline ends. The CDR3 contains 13 residues. The CDR3 DNA is TGTGCCAGCAGAGAGCCGGAACCCTATGGCTACACCTTC. Amino acids: CASREPEPYGYTF.

This clonotype appeared a few times. The chain links TRBV10-1 to TRBJ1-1; no clear D. V was clipped by 0 bases and J by 1 base, with 6 bases between them. The CDR3 has 14 amino acids. Germline assignment: CDR1 WNHNN and CDR2 SYGVQD (reference sequence). The CDR3 region has the DNA TGCGCCAGCAGTGAGTCCCGGGCGAACACTGAAGCTTTCTTT. Amino acids: CASSESRANTEAFF.